This is a list of T cell receptor beta chains from one sample in a study of blood T cell repertoires in COVID-19. TCRdb's table, derived via immunoSEQ multiplex PCR, lists solely in-frame clones and lacks some. The sample consists of fewer than 60,000 clones, roughly 90% of them appearing once. The sample consisted of peripheral blood. The receptors were gathered from a human donor in a cohort sampled during active COVID-19. CDR3s include the opening cysteine and the closing phenylalanine or tryptophan. Each record gives: clone size, D gene, J gene, V gene, CDR3 DNA, CDR3 protein. A D gene is named only where the DNA matches it firmly. Clone size is stated in some rows and not others, as once, few, many or a class when expanded.

clone_size: NA
d_call: NA
j_call: TRBJ1-2
v_call: TRBV6-5
cdr3_nt: TGTGCCAGGGAGGGTCATAACTATGGCTACACCTTC
cdr3_aa: CAREGHNYGYTF

clone_size: NA
d_call: TRBD2
j_call: TRBJ2-7
v_call: TRBV18
cdr3_nt: TGTGCCAGCTCAGCCATAATCCCGGGACTAGCGACATCCTACGAGCAGTACTTC
cdr3_aa: CASSAIIPGLATSYEQYF

clone_size: NA
d_call: TRBD1
j_call: TRBJ1-5
v_call: TRBV18
cdr3_nt: TGTGCCAGCTCACCTCCCGGGACAGGGGGCGTCGGGCAGCCCCAGCATTTT
cdr3_aa: CASSPPGTGGVGQPQHF

clone_size: few
d_call: TRBD1
j_call: TRBJ1-2
v_call: TRBV19
cdr3_nt: TGTGCCAGTAGTATTACCGGGGACAGGGGACATGGCTACACCTTC
cdr3_aa: CASSITGDRGHGYTF

clone_size: once
d_call: NA
j_call: TRBJ1-2
v_call: TRBV6-1
cdr3_nt: TGTGCCAGCAGTGAATCCCGCGGGAACTATGGCTACACCTTC
cdr3_aa: CASSESRGNYGYTF

clone_size: NA
d_call: TRBD2
j_call: TRBJ2-5
v_call: TRBV6-5
cdr3_nt: TGTGCCAGCAGTTTCACGGGACTAGCGCAAGAGACCCAGTACTTC
cdr3_aa: CASSFTGLAQETQYF

clone_size: NA
d_call: NA
j_call: TRBJ2-3
v_call: TRBV7-3
cdr3_nt: TGTGCCAGCAGCCCCCGCGGGAACACAGATACGCAGTATTTT
cdr3_aa: CASSPRGNTDTQYF

clone_size: NA
d_call: NA
j_call: TRBJ1-6
v_call: TRBV30
cdr3_nt: TGTGCCTGGAGTGGCGTGAGCTCCTATAATTCACCCCTCCACTTT
cdr3_aa: CAWSGVSSYNSPLHF

clone_size: NA
d_call: NA
j_call: TRBJ1-1
v_call: TRBV14
cdr3_nt: TGTGCCAGCAGCCAAGGTGGGGCGGTTAACACTGAAGCTTTCTTT
cdr3_aa: CASSQGGAVNTEAFF

clone_size: NA
d_call: NA
j_call: TRBJ2-7
v_call: TRBV6-5
cdr3_nt: TGTGCCAGCAGTTACCCTATTCGGGGTCGGGTTTACGAGCAGTACTTC
cdr3_aa: CASSYPIRGRVYEQYF

clone_size: NA
d_call: NA
j_call: TRBJ2-5
v_call: TRBV13
cdr3_nt: TGTGCCAGCAGCGCTTACAGGGTATACCAAGAGACCCAGTACTTC
cdr3_aa: CASSAYRVYQETQYF

clone_size: NA
d_call: NA
j_call: TRBJ2-6
v_call: TRBV6-5
cdr3_nt: TGTGCCAGCCTAAGGAGCACCTCTGGGGCCAACGTCCTGACTTTC
cdr3_aa: CASLRSTSGANVLTF

clone_size: NA
d_call: TRBD1
j_call: TRBJ2-1
v_call: TRBV2
cdr3_nt: TGTGCCAGCAGTGAACAGGGGGTCACCTACAATGAGCAGTTCTTC
cdr3_aa: CASSEQGVTYNEQFF

clone_size: NA
d_call: TRBD1
j_call: TRBJ2-7
v_call: TRBV4-3
cdr3_nt: TGCGCCAGCAGCCAAGAGGGACAGGGGGCTTACGAGCAGTACTTC
cdr3_aa: CASSQEGQGAYEQYF

clone_size: NA
d_call: NA
j_call: TRBJ1-1
v_call: TRBV19
cdr3_nt: TGTGCCAGTAGTATAGGACAGAAGAACACTGAAGCTTTCTTT
cdr3_aa: CASSIGQKNTEAFF

clone_size: NA
d_call: NA
j_call: TRBJ2-5
v_call: TRBV5-1
cdr3_nt: TGCGCCAGCAGCTTGGGGACAGTACAAGAGACCCAGTACTTC
cdr3_aa: CASSLGTVQETQYF

clone_size: NA
d_call: NA
j_call: TRBJ2-5
v_call: TRBV18
cdr3_nt: TGTGCCAGCTCACCGGGGCGGGGGCTGGAGACCCAGTACTTC
cdr3_aa: CASSPGRGLETQYF

clone_size: NA
d_call: NA
j_call: TRBJ2-3
v_call: TRBV4-2
cdr3_nt: TGTGCCAGCAGCCAACTTATAGCGGTTCGGGGAACAGATACGCAGTATTTT
cdr3_aa: CASSQLIAVRGTDTQYF

clone_size: NA
d_call: NA
j_call: TRBJ1-5
v_call: TRBV7-9
cdr3_nt: TGTGCCAGCAGCCAAGGAGATGCGGGAGCCAATCAGCCCCAGCATTTT
cdr3_aa: CASSQGDAGANQPQHF

clone_size: NA
d_call: NA
j_call: TRBJ1-3
v_call: TRBV5-1
cdr3_nt: TGCGCCAGCAGCCTCTCCGGACAGATTCTTGGAAACACCATATATTTT
cdr3_aa: CASSLSGQILGNTIYF

clone_size: NA
d_call: NA
j_call: TRBJ2-3
v_call: TRBV7-2
cdr3_nt: TGTGCCAGCCGGAGGGTGACAGATACGCAGTATTTT
cdr3_aa: CASRRVTDTQYF

clone_size: NA
d_call: NA
j_call: TRBJ2-3
v_call: TRBV7-9
cdr3_nt: TGTGCCAGCAGCCTAGCCGTGGCTAGCGCGCACTCAGATACGCAGTATTTT
cdr3_aa: CASSLAVASAHSDTQYF

clone_size: NA
d_call: NA
j_call: TRBJ1-2
v_call: TRBV9
cdr3_nt: TGTGCCAGCAGCGTAACCCAGCAGGCAGAGTATGGCTACACCTTC
cdr3_aa: CASSVTQQAEYGYTF

clone_size: NA
d_call: NA
j_call: TRBJ2-3
v_call: TRBV4-1
cdr3_nt: TGCGCCAGCAGCCACCCGACTAGTACTTACACAGATACGCAGTATTTT
cdr3_aa: CASSHPTSTYTDTQYF

clone_size: NA
d_call: TRBD2
j_call: TRBJ2-2
v_call: TRBV10-2
cdr3_nt: TGCGCCAGCAGGGGACTAGCGGGGGGCCTGAACACCGGGGAGCTGTTTTTT
cdr3_aa: CASRGLAGGLNTGELFF

clone_size: NA
d_call: NA
j_call: TRBJ1-1
v_call: TRBV5-1
cdr3_nt: TGCGCCAGCAGCTTGGGAAACAGCATGAACACTGAAGCTTTCTTT
cdr3_aa: CASSLGNSMNTEAFF

clone_size: NA
d_call: TRBD2
j_call: TRBJ2-7
v_call: TRBV6-1
cdr3_nt: TGTGCCAGCAGTGGGGGGACCGGGACTAGCGGGGGCCATCCCTACGAGCAGTACTTC
cdr3_aa: CASSGGTGTSGGHPYEQYF

clone_size: NA
d_call: NA
j_call: TRBJ1-2
v_call: TRBV7-9
cdr3_nt: TGTGCCAGCAGCCCCGGGACACTCCGCGACAACTATGGCTACACCTTC
cdr3_aa: CASSPGTLRDNYGYTF

clone_size: NA
d_call: NA
j_call: TRBJ1-1
v_call: TRBV6-5
cdr3_nt: TGTGCCAGCAGGGGAGGGAGAAGCACTGAAGCTTTCTTT
cdr3_aa: CASRGGRSTEAFF

clone_size: once
d_call: NA
j_call: TRBJ2-3
v_call: TRBV9
cdr3_nt: TGTGCCAGCACGGGAAATGAGGGGGTCACAGATACGCAGTATTTT
cdr3_aa: CASTGNEGVTDTQYF

clone_size: NA
d_call: NA
j_call: TRBJ2-7
v_call: TRBV15
cdr3_nt: TGTGCCACCAGCAGAGTCCCCCCGGGTACCTACGAGCAGTACTTC
cdr3_aa: CATSRVPPGTYEQYF

clone_size: NA
d_call: NA
j_call: TRBJ1-4
v_call: TRBV7-2
cdr3_nt: TGTGCCAGCGGCGCGACTACTGATGAAAAACTGTTTTTT
cdr3_aa: CASGATTDEKLFF

clone_size: NA
d_call: NA
j_call: TRBJ2-7
v_call: TRBV15
cdr3_nt: TGTGCCACCAGCAGAGGAACAGGCGGCTCCTACGAGCAGTACTTC
cdr3_aa: CATSRGTGGSYEQYF

clone_size: NA
d_call: NA
j_call: TRBJ2-7
v_call: TRBV5-1
cdr3_nt: TGCGCCAGCAGCACCACAGGGAAAGGGGCCTACGAGCAGTACTTC
cdr3_aa: CASSTTGKGAYEQYF

clone_size: NA
d_call: TRBD1
j_call: TRBJ1-3
v_call: TRBV4-3
cdr3_nt: TGCGCCAGCAGCCAAGATGCAGGGGGCTCTGGAAACACCATATATTTT
cdr3_aa: CASSQDAGGSGNTIYF

clone_size: NA
d_call: TRBD2
j_call: TRBJ2-7
v_call: TRBV13
cdr3_nt: TGTGCCAGCAGCTTATTAGCGGGGGCCTACGAGCAGTACTTC
cdr3_aa: CASSLLAGAYEQYF

clone_size: NA
d_call: NA
j_call: TRBJ1-1
v_call: TRBV7-9
cdr3_nt: TGTGCCAGCAGCTCTAAAGCTTTCTTT
cdr3_aa: CASSSKAFF

clone_size: NA
d_call: NA
j_call: TRBJ1-6
v_call: TRBV5-1
cdr3_nt: TGCGCCAGCAGCCGTACGGGTGACGATTCACCCCTCCACTTT
cdr3_aa: CASSRTGDDSPLHF

clone_size: NA
d_call: NA
j_call: TRBJ2-5
v_call: TRBV5-1
cdr3_nt: TGCGCCAGCAGCTTGAACAGTGTCCAAGAGACCCAGTACTTC
cdr3_aa: CASSLNSVQETQYF

clone_size: NA
d_call: NA
j_call: TRBJ1-2
v_call: TRBV30
cdr3_nt: TGTAAAGGACTGACTAACTATGGCTACACCTTC
cdr3_aa: CKGLTNYGYTF

clone_size: few
d_call: TRBD1
j_call: TRBJ2-7
v_call: TRBV7-2
cdr3_nt: TGTGCCAGCAGCTCACGGACAGGGAATGGCTACGAGCAGTACTTC
cdr3_aa: CASSSRTGNGYEQYF

clone_size: few
d_call: TRBD1
j_call: TRBJ1-5
v_call: TRBV7-9
cdr3_nt: TGTGCCAGCAGCCAACAGGGGAATCAGCCCCAGCATTTT
cdr3_aa: CASSQQGNQPQHF

clone_size: NA
d_call: TRBD1
j_call: TRBJ1-1
v_call: TRBV4-3
cdr3_nt: TGCGCCAGCAGCCAAGGACAGGGGAACACTGAAGCTTTCTTT
cdr3_aa: CASSQGQGNTEAFF

clone_size: NA
d_call: TRBD1
j_call: TRBJ2-1
v_call: TRBV11-2
cdr3_nt: TGTGCCAGCAGCCCCGACAGGGGGCTCGGGCAGTTCTTC
cdr3_aa: CASSPDRGLGQFF

clone_size: NA
d_call: TRBD1
j_call: TRBJ2-7
v_call: TRBV14
cdr3_nt: TGTGCCAGCAGCCAAACGGACGGGACAGCGAGCTCCTACGAGCAGTACTTC
cdr3_aa: CASSQTDGTASSYEQYF

clone_size: once
d_call: NA
j_call: TRBJ1-2
v_call: TRBV7-8
cdr3_nt: TGTGCCAGCAGCCCAGATATTGGAGGGTATGGCTACACCTTC
cdr3_aa: CASSPDIGGYGYTF

clone_size: NA
d_call: TRBD1
j_call: TRBJ2-4
v_call: TRBV5-1
cdr3_nt: TGCGCCAGCAGCGCCCAGGGACAGGGAACGAAAAACATTCAGTACTTC
cdr3_aa: CASSAQGQGTKNIQYF

clone_size: NA
d_call: NA
j_call: TRBJ1-1
v_call: TRBV7-9
cdr3_nt: TGTGCCAGCAGCTTAATGAGTGGGAACACTGAAGCTTTCTTT
cdr3_aa: CASSLMSGNTEAFF

clone_size: once
d_call: NA
j_call: TRBJ1-2
v_call: TRBV7-6
cdr3_nt: TGTGCCAGCAGCTTAGTTGAGGTGGGCTATGGCTACACCTTC
cdr3_aa: CASSLVEVGYGYTF

clone_size: once
d_call: NA
j_call: TRBJ1-1
v_call: TRBV19
cdr3_nt: TGTGCCAGTAGTATAGGATGGGGGGTCGCTGAAGCTTTCTTT
cdr3_aa: CASSIGWGVAEAFF

clone_size: few
d_call: NA
j_call: TRBJ2-3
v_call: TRBV3-1/TRBV3-2
cdr3_nt: TGTGCCAGCAGCCAAGATCCGGGGTCAGATACGCAGTATTTT
cdr3_aa: CASSQDPGSDTQYF

clone_size: NA
d_call: NA
j_call: TRBJ1-3
v_call: TRBV10-3
cdr3_nt: TGTGCCATCAGGCCGGGAGACTCTGGAAACACCATATATTTT
cdr3_aa: CAIRPGDSGNTIYF

clone_size: few
d_call: NA
j_call: TRBJ2-2
v_call: TRBV6-2/TRBV6-3
cdr3_nt: TGTGCCAGCAGTAGGGACTGGCGGGTGGCCGGGGAGCTGTTTTTT
cdr3_aa: CASSRDWRVAGELFF

clone_size: NA
d_call: NA
j_call: TRBJ1-3
v_call: TRBV2
cdr3_nt: TGTGCCAGCAGTAGCTGGAGGGCCGGTGGAAACACCATATATTTT
cdr3_aa: CASSSWRAGGNTIYF

clone_size: NA
d_call: NA
j_call: TRBJ2-7
v_call: TRBV6-2/TRBV6-3
cdr3_nt: TGTGCCAGCAGCCCTAACTTCGGTTTTTCAGAGCAGTACTTC
cdr3_aa: CASSPNFGFSEQYF

clone_size: NA
d_call: TRBD1
j_call: TRBJ2-7
v_call: TRBV11-3
cdr3_nt: TGTGCCAGCAGCTTAGGAATTCAGGACAGGGTCGAAGAGCAGTACTTC
cdr3_aa: CASSLGIQDRVEEQYF

clone_size: NA
d_call: NA
j_call: TRBJ1-2
v_call: TRBV6-5
cdr3_nt: TGTGCCAGCAGTTACGCCACAGCTGGAGGCTACACCTTC
cdr3_aa: CASSYATAGGYTF

clone_size: NA
d_call: NA
j_call: TRBJ2-3
v_call: TRBV7-2
cdr3_nt: TGTGCCAGCAGCCAAAGGGGGGGGGTAGATACGCAGTATTTT
cdr3_aa: CASSQRGGVDTQYF

clone_size: NA
d_call: NA
j_call: TRBJ2-7
v_call: TRBV18
cdr3_nt: TGTGCCAGCTCATATCAGGACTTTAGGGAGCAGTACTTC
cdr3_aa: CASSYQDFREQYF

clone_size: NA
d_call: NA
j_call: TRBJ1-2
v_call: TRBV19
cdr3_nt: TGTGCCACCGCGCGGGGGGGAGCTAACTATGGCTACACCTTC
cdr3_aa: CATARGGANYGYTF